One and the same sample provided the 5 T cell receptor beta chains below, sequenced in a study of blood T cell repertoires in COVID-19. Here immunoSEQ multiplex PCR was the method, and the copy in TCRdb shows in-frame clones only, minus some. The sample has fewer than 250,000 clones; 80% to 90% are singletons. The sequencing input was peripheral blood. The receptors shown here come from a man between 50 and 59 years old with active or convalescent COVID-19.

The V and J genes are TRBV13 and TRBJ2-7, with D possibly TRBD2 on 5 matching bases. Trimming removed 1 base from V and 6 bases from J, with 16 bases in between. Germline values: CDR1 PRHDT, CDR2 FYEKMQ (reference sequence). This CDR3 comprises 15 residues. CDR3 sequence reads: CASSLAFGVTSEQYF. DNA of the CDR3: TGTGCCAGCAGCTTAGCGTTCGGGGTAACGAGCGAGCAGTACTTC.

This chain links TRBV27 with TRBJ1-2, with 7 positions matching TRBD1. Germline assignment: CDR1 MNHEY and CDR2 SMNVEV (reference sequence). V was clipped by 5 bases and J by 11 bases; unmatched bases: 8. This CDR3 has 12 residues. The CDR3 loop reads CASSQQTGFYTF. CDR3 sequence (DNA): TGTGCCAGCAGTCAGCAGACAGGGTTTTACACCTTC.

CDR3 amino acids: CASRPREEYYEQYF. In DNA form, the CDR3 reads TGCGCCAGCAGACCCCGGGAAGAGTACTACGAGCAGTACTTC. The gene calls are TRBV10-2 and TRBJ2-7, with TRBD2 as a possible D gene (5 bases). Between the trimmed V and J ends, which lost 6 bases and 3 bases, there was a span of 15 bases. The CDR3 loop spans 14 amino acids. The germline V gene encodes CDR1 WSHSY and CDR2 SAAADI.

The chain employs TRBV27 and TRBJ2-3; D is undetermined. The germline CDR1 and CDR2 sequences are MNHEY and SMNVEV (reference sequence). The CDR3 consists of 16 residues. Trimming removed 2 bases at V and 2 bases at J, with 14 bases between. The CDR3 sequence: CASSLGAPRPTDTQYF. CDR3 DNA sequence: TGTGCCAGCAGTTTAGGAGCCCCAAGGCCCACAGATACGCAGTATTTT.

The rearrangement uses TRBV6-4 and TRBJ2-2; D possibly corresponds to TRBD1 (6 bases). This CDR3 is 16 amino acids long. Germline assignment: CDR1 MRHNA and CDR2 SNTAGT. V was trimmed by 5 bases and J by 7 bases, leaving 20 bases between them. The CDR3: CASSRQAFVSHGELFF. The CDR3 DNA follows: TGTGCCAGCAGTCGACAGGCGTTCGTCTCCCACGGGGAGCTGTTTTTT.